Presented here are 23 T cell receptor beta chains from one specimen sequenced in a study of regulatory T cells in long-lasting Graves disease. Time point given: persistent/refractory GD, antithyroid drugs over 5 years with positive TRAb. The authors made the TCR library using RNA they extracted from PBMCs. Construction of TCR beta libraries relied on iRepertoire HTBI primers and on Arm-PCR targeting CDR3 regions. TCRdb re-called the multiplex PCR reads with MiXCR, one entry per CDR3 protein. Among 400,000 to 500,000 distinct CDR3 sequences listed, about 22% were seen once. The sample was peripheral blood mononuclear cells (PBMCs), taken when the disease was refractory, from a patient treated with antithyroid drugs. Every receptor here comes from a female donor with Graves disease.

This clonotype was seen many times. V is TRBV20-1 and J is TRBJ2-5; D possibly corresponds to TRBD2 (6 bases). The CDR3 contains 12 residues. V was cut by 6 bases and J by 2 bases, with 10 bases left in between. The germline CDR1 and CDR2 sequences are DFQATT and SNEGSKA (reference sequence). The CDR3 DNA is TGCAGTGCCAGGGCGGGACAAGAGACCCAGTACTTC. Protein sequence: CSARAGQETQYF.

This clonotype occurred many times. The chain has TRBV10-1 and TRBJ2-2, with a tentative D call TRBD1 (5 bases). The CDR3 sequence is 14 residues long. V lost 7 bases to trimming and J lost 0 bases, with 9 bases between them. CDR1 and CDR2 (germline): WNHNN, SYGVQD (reference sequence). The CDR3 loop reads CASKSGSNTGELFF. CDR3 coding DNA: TGCGCCAGCAAGTCAGGGTCGAACACCGGGGAGCTGTTTTTT.

This clonotype was recorded many times. The V gene is TRBV28, the J gene TRBJ1-2; the match to TRBD1 covers 8 bases. CDR1 is MDHEN, CDR2 SYDVKM, per germline. Trimming took 2 bases from V and 14 from J; bases not matched to a gene: 7. The CDR3 totals 12 residues. CDR3 coding DNA: TGTGCCAGCAGTTTAATACTCGGACAGGGAACCTTC. Protein product: CASSLILGQGTF.

This chain uses TRBV30 with TRBJ2-7; 10 nucleotides line up with TRBD2. There are 13 residues in the CDR3. V gave up 2 bases and J gave up 7 bases; unmatched junction bases: 5. Per germline, CDR1 GTSNPN and CDR2 SVGIG (reference sequence). The CDR3: CAWSSGGVHEQYF. The DNA for the CDR3 is TGTGCCTGGAGTAGCGGGGGGGTACATGAGCAGTACTTC.

The rearrangement joins TRBV7-2 to TRBJ1-5; 7 bases are shared with TRBD1. Germline lookup yields CDR1 SGHTA and CDR2 FQGNSA. V shed 2 bases and J 0 bases; nucleotides not matched to a gene: 4. The CDR3 sequence is 16 residues long. The CDR3 reads CASSLTGADSNQPQHF. The CDR3 nucleotides read TGTGCCAGCAGCTTAACAGGGGCCGATAGCAATCAGCCCCAGCATTTT.

This clonotype was counted at least ten times. The gene calls are TRBV3-1 and TRBJ2-5; D is unclear. The germline V gene encodes CDR1 LGHDT and CDR2 YNNKEL (reference sequence). Trimming removed 4 bases at V and 4 bases at J, with 10 bases between. The CDR3 totals 13 residues. CDR3 in DNA: TGTGCCAGCAGCCCCCCAGGAGCAGAGACCCAGTACTTC. It codes for CASSPPGAETQYF.

Regarding this clonotype: The junction differs from germline at one of its ends, possibly a read error. The chain recombines TRBV2 with TRBJ2-2; 7 bases are shared with TRBD1. Germline CDR1 and CDR2: SNHLY and FYNNEI. The CDR3 extends over 18 amino acids. As DNA, the CDR3 is TGTGCCAGCGGTGAACACTTCCTGGGACAGTCGAACACCGGGGAGCTGTTTTTT. Residues: CASGEHFLGQSNTGELFF.

This clonotype was seen repeatedly, ten times or more. The chain uses TRBV28 and TRBJ1-1; D gene ambiguous. Germline loops: CDR1 MDHEN, CDR2 SYDVKM. The CDR3 is 16 amino acids. V lost 2 bases to trimming and J lost 4 bases, with 17 bases between them. CDR3 DNA: TGTGCCAGCAGTTTAGCGGACGGCGCCCTGGGCACTGAAGCTTTCTTT. This encodes CASSLADGALGTEAFF.

In DNA form, the CDR3 reads TGTGCCCAGGGAGCGGGGGCTGCAGATACGCAGTATTTT. This translates into CAQGAGAADTQYF. The chain links TRBV10-3 to TRBJ2-3; 8 nucleotides match TRBD2. The germline V gene encodes CDR1 ENHRY and CDR2 SYGVKD. The CDR3 is 13 amino acids. V lost 11 bases, J lost 4 bases, and 8 bases stayed unmatched.

This clonotype was seen repeatedly, ten times or more. The CDR3: CASSARGVLNQPQHF. The CDR3 nucleotides are TGTGCCAGCAGTGCACGCGGGGTACTGAATCAGCCCCAGCATTTT. The rearrangement joins TRBV28 to TRBJ1-5; D is unclear. V was cut by 5 bases and J by 4 bases, with 15 bases left in between. Germline lookup yields CDR1 MDHEN and CDR2 SYDVKM. This CDR3 has 15 residues.

This clonotype was seen a few times. The chain combines TRBV19 with TRBJ1-2; D is unresolved. Trimming removed 3 bases from V and 7 bases from J, with 12 bases in between. CDR3 size: 13 residues. Germline CDR1 reads LNHDA; CDR2 reads SQIVND (reference sequence). The CDR3 region has the DNA TGTGCCAGTAGTATGAAAGGGAAGAGTGGCTACACCTTC. This translates into CASSMKGKSGYTF. Full variable domain (rest looked up from reference TRBV19 and TRBJ1-2): DGGITQSPKYLFRKEGQNVTLSCEQNLNHDAMYWYRQDPGQGLRLIYYSQIVNDFQKGDIAEGYSVSREKKESFPLTVTSAQKNPTAFYLCASSMKGKSGYTFGSGTRLTVV.

This clonotype was counted many times. J is TRBJ2-2 and V is TRBV11-2, with D perhaps given as TRBD1 or TRBD2 (5 bases each). Germline assignment: CDR1 SGHAT and CDR2 FQNNGV. The V gene lost 5 bases and the J gene lost 6 bases, with 13 bases spanning the gap. The CDR3 extends over 14 amino acids. The CDR3 sequence is CASSPREFAGELFF. CDR3 sequence (DNA): TGTGCCAGCAGCCCCAGGGAGTTCGCCGGGGAGCTGTTTTTT.

This clonotype has only a few counts. At one boundary the junction diverges from the germline segment, which might be a read error. The J gene is TRBJ1-2, the V gene TRBV10-3; 12 bases line up with TRBD1. Germline V gene sequence: CDR1 ENHRY, CDR2 SYGVKD. This CDR3 has 17 residues. The CDR3 loop reads CAIREWDRGRLVYGYTF. The CDR3 bases are TGTGCCATCAGGGAGTGGGACAGGGGGCGTTTGGTCTATGGCTACACCTTC.

The chain links TRBV19 to TRBJ2-6; D uncertain. CDR1 LNHDA and CDR2 SQIVND come from the germline V gene (reference sequence). The germline V and J ends were trimmed by 7 bases and 0 bases, with 7 bases remaining between them. CDR3 length: 14 amino acids. DNA of the CDR3: TGTGCCAGTACCGGAATCTCTGGGGCCAACGTCCTGACTTTC. Amino acid sequence: CASTGISGANVLTF.

This clonotype appeared many times. The rearrangement joins TRBV3-1 to TRBJ1-2; no definite D call. Trimming took off 0 bases at V and 4 bases at J, with 12 bases between the two ends. Germline V gives CDR1 LGHDT, CDR2 YNNKEL (reference sequence). CDR3 length: 15 residues. The CDR3 sequence: CASSQDLTTSYGYTF. CDR3 sequence (DNA): TGTGCCAGCAGCCAAGATCTGACCACAAGCTATGGCTACACCTTC. Full variable domain (missing parts from reference TRBV3-1 and TRBJ1-2): DTAVSQTPKYLVTQMGNDKSIKCEQNLGHDTMYWYKQDSKKFLKIMFSYNNKELIINETVPNRFSPKSPDKAHLNLHINSLELGDSAVYFCASSQDLTTSYGYTFGSGTRLTVV.

This clonotype was counted between two and nine times. V gene TRBV12-3 or TRBV12-4 combines with J gene TRBJ2-1, with D unclear. The CDR3 sequence is 15 residues long. Trimming removed 3 bases from V and 2 bases from J, with 11 bases in between. CDR3: CASSFSFAPYNEQFF. CDR3 nucleotides: TGTGCCAGCAGTTTTTCCTTTGCTCCCTACAATGAGCAGTTCTTC.

This clonotype was observed at least ten times. The rearrangement links TRBV7-9 to TRBJ1-2; D perhaps matches TRBD1 (6 bases). V was trimmed by 3 bases and J by 9 bases, leaving 17 bases between them. Germline V CDR1 and CDR2: SEHNR, FQNEAQ (reference sequence). This CDR3 contains 14 residues. The DNA for the CDR3 is TGTGCCAGCAGCTTCTCTGCAGGGGATATGAGCTACACCTTC. It codes for CASSFSAGDMSYTF.

The chain joins TRBV5-5 to TRBJ1-4; D gene unclear. V lost 0 bases and J 1 base, leaving 7 bases between the germline ends. Per the germline V gene, CDR1 is SGHKS and CDR2 is YYEKEE (reference sequence). The CDR3 contains 15 residues. The CDR3 loop reads CASSLGGGTNEKLFF. DNA of the CDR3: TGTGCCAGCAGCTTGGGTGGAGGAACTAATGAAAAACTGTTTTTT.

The chain is built from TRBV6-1 and TRBJ2-7; 8 nucleotides line up with TRBD1. CDR1 and CDR2 (germline): MNHNS, SASEGT. The CDR3 sequence is 13 residues long. V gave up 6 bases and J gave up 5 bases; unmatched junction bases: 6. CDR3 nucleotide sequence: TGTGCCAGCAGGAGGGACAGGCTCCACGAGCAGTACTTC. It yields the protein CASRRDRLHEQYF.

There are many counts of this clonotype. This sequence joins TRBV6-2 or TRBV6-3 and TRBJ2-7, with D possibly TRBD2 on 6 matching bases. The CDR3 contains 17 residues. With 0 bases removed from V and 7 bases from J, the gap between germline ends came to 22 bases. Germline lookup yields CDR1 MNHEY and CDR2 SVGEGT. This CDR3 is CASSYSRRAPTAGEQYF. CDR3 coding DNA: TGTGCCAGCAGTTACTCGAGGAGGGCACCCACCGCGGGGGAGCAGTACTTC.

To note about this clonotype: The conserved final phenylalanine or tryptophan is absent from the CDR3, which likely points to a read error. The CDR3 sequence is CASGGGFDQPQHL. DNA of the CDR3: TGTGCCAGCGGAGGGGGCTTCGATCAGCCCCAGCATCTT. This chain joins TRBV12-3 or TRBV12-4 and TRBJ1-5, with TRBD1 matching over 7 bases. This CDR3 comprises 13 residues. Trimming removed 8 bases from V and 5 bases from J; junction bases left unmatched: 6.

The chain has TRBV7-9 and TRBJ2-1; D assignment may be TRBD1 or TRBD2 (7 bases each). Germline CDR1 SEHNR, CDR2 FQNEAQ (reference sequence). The CDR3 has 19 residues. Between the trimmed V and J ends, which lost 4 bases and 1 base, there was a span of 23 bases. The CDR3 DNA sequence: TGTGCCAGCAGCTACAGGGGCGGGAGATCTGTAAGGTCCTACAATGAGCAGTTCTTC. It codes for CASSYRGGRSVRSYNEQFF.

There are many counts of this clonotype. This rearrangement joins TRBV6-5 to TRBJ2-5; 12 positions match TRBD2. With 2 bases clipped from V and 8 bases from J, the junction kept 9 bases outside the gene matches. The V gene's germline CDR1 is MNHEY and CDR2 SVGAGI. CDR3 length: 16 residues. In DNA, the CDR3 is TGTGCCAGCAGTTACCCAGAGACTAGCGGGGGCCGAACCCAGTACTTC. This encodes CASSYPETSGGRTQYF.